These 29 T cell receptor beta chains originate from one sample sequenced in a study of human T cells and chemical hapten exposure. TCRdb reprocessed the RACE reads with MiXCR, giving one entry per CDR3 protein. The sample records 210,000 or so distinct CDR3 sequences, under 25% being singletons. As for time point: patch test 3, about 24 weeks after DPC sensitization. Treatment in this sample: therapeutic diphenylcyclopropenone sensitization with weekly scalp DPC. The sequences come from whole blood, collected in connection with sensitization to the hapten diphenylcyclopropenone (DPC). The receptor source for this set is a woman aged 40-49 years with alopecia areata. Some clones in this sample may be carry-over from other donors' samples.

The V call is TRBV7-2, the J call TRBJ1-1; D is possibly TRBD1 (6 bases). The V and J ends lost 0 bases and 0 bases respectively, with 8 bases between them. Germline CDR1 is SGHTA and CDR2 is FQGNSA. This CDR3 comprises 15 residues. The CDR3 loop is CASSLAGHLNTEAFF. The CDR3 DNA sequence: TGTGCCAGCAGCTTAGCGGGACACTTGAACACTGAAGCTTTCTTT.

This clonotype has a count of ten or more. This rearrangement joins TRBV7-2 to TRBJ2-1; maybe TRBD1 (5 bases). V was shortened by 5 bases and J by 7 bases, with 9 bases between the two germline ends. CDR3 size: 12 residues. Germline V gives CDR1 SGHTA, CDR2 FQGNSA. CDR3 sequence: CASSPQENEQFF. The CDR3 DNA reads TGTGCCAGCAGCCCACAGGAGAATGAGCAGTTCTTC.

This sequence joins TRBV5-5 and TRBJ1-1; possible D gene TRBD1, 6 bases. CDR3 size: 13 residues. The germline V gene has CDR1 SGHKS and CDR2 YYEKEE (reference sequence). The V gene lost 0 bases and the J gene lost 7 bases, with 10 bases spanning the gap. DNA for the CDR3: TGTGCCAGCAGCTTGGGGGACACCGGTGAAGCTTTCTTT. Its translation: CASSLGDTGEAFF.

The rearrangement uses TRBV3-1 and TRBJ2-3, with D possibly being TRBD2 (6 bases). V shed 0 bases and J shed 7 bases, with 26 bases lying between them. The V gene's germline CDR1 is LGHDT and CDR2 YNNKEL (reference sequence). The CDR3 runs to 19 residues. The CDR3 nucleotides read TGTGCCAGCAGCCAAGATGAAGGCGATGTAGGCGGGAAAAGAAATACGCAGTATTTT. Translation gives CASSQDEGDVGGKRNTQYF.

V is TRBV29-1 and J is TRBJ2-3; D gene unclear. The length of the CDR3 is 10 residues. Germline CDR1 reads SQVTM; CDR2 reads ANQGSEA. V was pared by 7 bases and J by 2 bases, with 4 bases between. The CDR3 region has the DNA TGCAGCGGGCTCACAGATACGCAGTATTTT. Protein product: CSGLTDTQYF.

This clonotype was recorded a few times. This chain links TRBV2 with TRBJ2-7, with 9 bases fitting TRBD2. The V segment lost 3 bases and the J segment 2 bases; nucleotides outside the gene matches: 5. Germline V gives CDR1 SNHLY, CDR2 FYNNEI. The CDR3 is made up of 15 amino acids. The CDR3: CASSEMAGGPYEQYF. The CDR3 DNA is TGTGCCAGCAGTGAGATGGCGGGAGGGCCCTACGAGCAGTACTTC.

The chain carries TRBV20-1 and TRBJ2-7; D might be TRBD2 (7 bases). The CDR3 consists of 15 residues. Germline V lookup: CDR1 DFQATT, CDR2 SNEGSKA (reference sequence). V lost 6 bases to trimming and J lost 1 base, with 19 bases between them. CDR3 nucleotide sequence: TGCAGTGCCGGAGGGGGGGTCCTGGGGTCCTACGAGCAGTACTTC. Translation gives CSAGGGVLGSYEQYF.

This clonotype was detected a few times. The V gene is TRBV9, the J gene TRBJ1-2; D remains unclear. This CDR3 region has 15 residues. V was cut by 0 bases and J by 4 bases, with 13 bases left in between. Germline loops: CDR1 SGDLS, CDR2 YYNGEE. The CDR3 spells CASSVEITPAYGYTF. The CDR3 DNA is TGTGCCAGCAGCGTAGAAATCACCCCGGCCTATGGCTACACCTTC.

This rearrangement joins TRBV4-3 to TRBJ1-5, with D uncertain. CDR1 and CDR2 (germline): LGHNA, YSLEER. The CDR3 extends over 15 amino acids. Deletions cut 0 bases from V and 3 bases from J, with 9 bases between. The CDR3 sequence: CASSQDRGSNQPQHF. The CDR3, as DNA: TGCGCCAGCAGCCAAGATCGAGGGTCCAATCAGCCCCAGCATTTT.

The gene calls are TRBV20-1 and TRBJ2-1; D is unclear. Germline values: CDR1 DFQATT, CDR2 SNEGSKA (reference sequence). This CDR3 contains 11 residues. Trimming took 6 bases from V and 8 from J, leaving 11 bases between them. The CDR3 DNA follows: TGCAGTGCCCTAAAGGCCTATGAGCAGTTCTTC. This gives the protein CSALKAYEQFF.

V is TRBV10-3 and J is TRBJ2-7; 7 bases are shared with TRBD2. CDR3 length equals 13 residues. V trimming: 10 bases; J trimming: 6 bases; junction bases outside the gene matches: 12. Germline-derived CDR1 and CDR2 are ENHRY and SYGVKD. The CDR3 loop reads CATVRGGSAEQYF. The CDR3 DNA sequence: TGTGCCACCGTACGGGGCGGGAGCGCCGAGCAGTACTTC.

The rearrangement uses TRBV5-5 and TRBJ2-2, with 9 positions matching TRBD1. Germline CDR1 reads SGHKS; CDR2 reads YYEKEE (reference sequence). V shed 4 bases, J shed 5 bases, and the junction held 6 bases outside the gene matches. CDR3 length: 15 residues. The CDR3 is CASSEAGTGTGELFF. In nucleotides, the CDR3 is TGTGCCAGCAGCGAAGCCGGGACAGGGACCGGGGAGCTGTTTTTT.

The chain recombines TRBV29-1 with TRBJ2-7, with a weak D call TRBD1 (5 bases). Germline V gene sequence: CDR1 SQVTM, CDR2 ANQGSEA. V lost 6 bases and J 5 bases, leaving 14 bases between the germline ends. This CDR3 spans 12 amino acids. For the CDR3, the DNA is TGCAGCGTCGGGCAGGGCGTCCACGAGCAGTACTTC. It codes for CSVGQGVHEQYF.

J is TRBJ2-5 and V is TRBV6-2 or TRBV6-3; weak D call: TRBD1 (6 bases). The CDR3 is 15 residues long. In germline, CDR1 is MNHEY, CDR2 SVGEGT. V dropped 8 bases and J dropped 5 bases, with 21 bases sitting between them. CDR3 in amino acids: CASSQGTFLGETQYF. The CDR3 nucleotides are TGTGCCAGCTCCCAGGGGACATTTTTGGGGGAGACCCAGTACTTC.

This clonotype was counted only a few times. The rearrangement uses TRBV28 and TRBJ2-7; D call uncertain. Trimming cost V 5 bases and J 2 bases, with 10 bases left between them. This CDR3 spans 13 amino acids. Germline CDR1 is MDHEN and CDR2 is SYDVKM. Here the CDR3 reads CASSGQAPYEQYF. The CDR3 DNA is TGTGCCAGCAGTGGCCAGGCCCCCTACGAGCAGTACTTC.

The V and J genes are TRBV28 and TRBJ2-1; D might be TRBD1 (6 bases). With 6 bases removed from V and 4 bases from J, the gap between germline ends came to 22 bases. In germline, CDR1 is MDHEN, CDR2 SYDVKM. The CDR3 length is 17 residues. The CDR3 DNA follows: TGTGCCAGCAGCCCTCCAGATGGACAGAGATCTTACAATGAGCAGTTCTTC. Protein: CASSPPDGQRSYNEQFF.

This clonotype was detected many times. V is TRBV27 and J is TRBJ2-1; no reliable D call. Trimming left V 5 bases short and J 1 base short, with 3 bases between. Germline V gene lookup returns CDR1 MNHEY and CDR2 SMNVEV (reference sequence). CDR3 length equals 12 residues. The CDR3 DNA reads as TGTGCCAGCAGTAGGTCCTACAATGAGCAGTTCTTC. Protein sequence: CASSRSYNEQFF.

Only a few counts were recorded for this clonotype. The rearrangement links TRBV29-1 to TRBJ2-7, with 9 bases aligning to TRBD2. The V gene end was trimmed by 4 bases and the J gene end by 7 bases; junction bases not matched to a gene: 11. This CDR3 contains 14 residues. CDR1 is SQVTM and CDR2 is ANQGSEA in the germline V gene. The DNA for the CDR3 is TGCAGCGTTGCCAGCGGGAGGCCCTTGAGGGAGCAGTACTTC. As protein: CSVASGRPLREQYF.

The chain has TRBV6-2 or TRBV6-3 and TRBJ1-1; 7 positions agree with TRBD1. The CDR3 has 14 amino acids. In germline, CDR1 is MNHEY, CDR2 SVGEGT. With 5 bases clipped from V and 1 base from J, the junction kept 4 bases outside the gene matches. CDR3 residues: CASSQTGSNTEAFF. CDR3 DNA sequence: TGTGCCAGCAGTCAGACAGGGTCGAACACTGAAGCTTTCTTT.

This clonotype occurred a few times. The genes are TRBV6-2 or TRBV6-3 and TRBJ2-4, with TRBD1 matching 7 bases. With V trimmed by 2 bases and J by 3 bases, 13 bases remained unmatched. This CDR3 is 18 amino acids long. Germline V gives CDR1 MNHEY, CDR2 SVGEGT. The CDR3, as DNA: TGTGCCAGCAGTTACACTCCGACAGGGCGCAACTTCAAAAACATTCAGTACTTC. Its translation: CASSYTPTGRNFKNIQYF.

The chain carries TRBV6-2 or TRBV6-3 and TRBJ2-6; the D is unclear. V lost 5 bases and J 2 bases, leaving 7 bases between the germline ends. CDR3 length equals 14 residues. CDR1 is MNHEY and CDR2 is SVGEGT in the germline V gene. Written as DNA, the CDR3 is TGTGCCAGCAGTCCGTCCCCTGGGGCCAACGTCCTGACTTTC. Protein sequence: CASSPSPGANVLTF.

This clonotype has a handful of counts. The rearrangement joins TRBV11-2 to TRBJ1-3, with TRBD1 identical over 7 bases. In germline, CDR1 is SGHAT, CDR2 FQNNGV. This CDR3 comprises 16 residues. V shed 1 base and J 0 bases; nucleotides not matched to a gene: 3. CDR3 loop: CASSLGDSTSGNTIYF. The CDR3, as DNA: TGTGCCAGCAGCTTAGGGGACAGCACCTCTGGAAACACCATATATTTT.

The chain links TRBV5-1 to TRBJ2-1; D uncertain. The germline V gene has CDR1 SGHRS and CDR2 YFSETQ. The CDR3 has 14 amino acids. The V end was cut by 1 base, the J end by 6 bases, with 11 bases between. This CDR3 is CASSLYTFVNEQFF. The CDR3 DNA follows: TGCGCCAGCAGCTTGTATACTTTCGTCAATGAGCAGTTCTTC.

This chain uses TRBV12-3 or TRBV12-4 with TRBJ2-7, with TRBD2 identical over 13 bases. CDR3 length equals 17 residues. Losses at the gene ends were 6 bases for V and 5 bases for J; bases not matched to a gene: 13. The CDR3 region is CASSRGTSGTTFHEQYF. Here the CDR3 DNA reads TGTGCCAGCAGCCGGGGGACTAGCGGGACTACTTTCCACGAGCAGTACTTC.

The chain has TRBV28 and TRBJ1-1; a possible D gene is TRBD1 (5 bases). The CDR3 runs 14 residues. Germline V gene data show CDR1 as MDHEN and CDR2 as SYDVKM. Trimming took 3 bases from V and 6 from J, leaving 14 bases between them. The CDR3 reads CASSLLGPGAEAFF. In DNA, the CDR3 is TGTGCCAGCAGTTTGCTGGGGCCCGGGGCTGAAGCTTTCTTT.

In this sample, this clonotype turned up a few times. This sequence joins TRBV5-1 and TRBJ2-5, with 8 bases identical to TRBD1. The V gene end was trimmed by 0 bases and the J gene end by 4 bases; junction bases not matched to a gene: 8. Germline loops: CDR1 SGHRS, CDR2 YFSETQ. This CDR3 contains 16 residues. The CDR3 DNA reads TGCGCCAGCAGCTTGGCCCCATCAGACAGGGGAGAGACCCAGTACTTC. Translation: CASSLAPSDRGETQYF.

This clonotype was seen at least ten times. V usage is TRBV7-9 and J usage is TRBJ2-7; D is undetermined. With 0 bases removed from V and 5 bases from J, the gap between germline ends came to 5 bases. This CDR3 has 12 residues. The germline gives CDR1 SEHNR, CDR2 FQNEAQ (reference sequence). The CDR3: CASSLAPDEQYF. The CDR3 coding sequence is TGTGCCAGCAGCTTAGCGCCGGACGAGCAGTACTTC. Combining the CDR3 with reference TRBV7-9 and TRBJ2-7 gives the whole variable domain DTGVSQNPRHKITKRGQNVTFRCDPISEHNRLYWYRQTLGQGPEFLTYFQNEAQLEKSRLLSDRFSAERPKGSFSTLEIQRTEQGDSAMYLCASSLAPDEQYFGPGTRLTVT.

The genes are TRBV6-2 or TRBV6-3 and TRBJ2-3, with D possibly matching TRBD1 (5 bases). Trimming cost V 6 bases and J 2 bases, with 12 bases left between them. The CDR3 consists of 14 residues. Germline CDR1 MNHEY, CDR2 SVGEGT. The CDR3 DNA reads TGTGCCAGCAGCCGAACAGGCACCACAGATACGCAGTATTTT. Protein product: CASSRTGTTDTQYF.

This clonotype was counted at least ten times. CDR3 sequence (DNA): TGCGCCAGCAGCCAAGAACAGGGACAGAACACTGAAGCTTTCTTT. It yields the protein CASSQEQGQNTEAFF. The V gene is TRBV4-1, the J gene TRBJ1-1; perhaps TRBD1 as D (6 bases). This CDR3 has 15 residues. Germline loops: CDR1 MGHRA, CDR2 YSYEKL. The V end was cut by 0 bases, the J end by 1 base, with 9 bases between.